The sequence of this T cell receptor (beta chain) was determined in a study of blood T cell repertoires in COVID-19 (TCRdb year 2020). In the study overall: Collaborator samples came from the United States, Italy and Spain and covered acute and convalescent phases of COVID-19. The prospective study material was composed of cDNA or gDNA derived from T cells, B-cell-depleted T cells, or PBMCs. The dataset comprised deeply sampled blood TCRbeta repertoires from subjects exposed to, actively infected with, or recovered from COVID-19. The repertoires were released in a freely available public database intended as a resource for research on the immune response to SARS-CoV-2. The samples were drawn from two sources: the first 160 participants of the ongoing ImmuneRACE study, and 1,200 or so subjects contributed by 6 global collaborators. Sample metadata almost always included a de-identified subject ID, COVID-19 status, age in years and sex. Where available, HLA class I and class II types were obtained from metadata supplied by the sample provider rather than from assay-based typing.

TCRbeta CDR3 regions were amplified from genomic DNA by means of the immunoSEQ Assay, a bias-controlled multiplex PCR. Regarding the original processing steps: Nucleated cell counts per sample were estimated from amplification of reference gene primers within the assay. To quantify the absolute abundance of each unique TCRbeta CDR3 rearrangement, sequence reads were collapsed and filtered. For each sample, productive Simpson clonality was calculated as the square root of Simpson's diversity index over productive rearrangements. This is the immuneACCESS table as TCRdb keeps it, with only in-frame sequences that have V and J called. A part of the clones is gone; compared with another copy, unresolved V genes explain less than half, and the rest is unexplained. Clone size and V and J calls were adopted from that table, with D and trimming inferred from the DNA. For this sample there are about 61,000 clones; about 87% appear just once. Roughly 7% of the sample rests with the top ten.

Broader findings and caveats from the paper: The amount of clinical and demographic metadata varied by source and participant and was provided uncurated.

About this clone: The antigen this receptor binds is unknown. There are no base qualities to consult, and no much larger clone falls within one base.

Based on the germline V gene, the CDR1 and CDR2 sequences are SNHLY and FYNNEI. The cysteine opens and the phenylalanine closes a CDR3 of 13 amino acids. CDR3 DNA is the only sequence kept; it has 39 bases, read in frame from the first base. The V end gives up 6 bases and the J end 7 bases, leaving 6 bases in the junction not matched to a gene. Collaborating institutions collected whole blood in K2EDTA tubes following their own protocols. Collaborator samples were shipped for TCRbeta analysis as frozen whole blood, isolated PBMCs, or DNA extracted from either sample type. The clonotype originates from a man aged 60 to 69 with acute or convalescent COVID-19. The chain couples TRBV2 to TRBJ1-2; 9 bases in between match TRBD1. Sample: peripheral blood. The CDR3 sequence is CASRYTGGGGYTF. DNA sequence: TGTGCCAGCAGATATACAGGGGGCGGTGGCTACACCTTC.